The 10 T cell receptor beta chains reported below all come from one sample, sequenced in a study of blood T cell repertoires in COVID-19. Some clones are missing from TCRdb's copy, which holds only in-frame ones; the method was immunoSEQ multiplex PCR. Counted here are over 250,000 clones, 85% to 90% occurring once; the ten biggest clones make up 2% to 2.5%. Specimen: PBMCs or T cells enriched from blood (not recorded which). The receptors shown here come from a woman in her sixties or seventies in a cohort exposed to, infected with or recovered from COVID-19 (not recorded which).

V usage is TRBV19 and J usage is TRBJ2-5, with 9 bases matching TRBD1. This CDR3 has 16 amino acids. Germline V lookup: CDR1 LNHDA, CDR2 SQIVND (reference sequence). V trimming: 2 bases; J trimming: 4 bases; junction bases outside the gene matches: 8. CDR3 DNA sequence: TGTGCCAGTAGTATACCGGACAGGGGAGGGGGAGAGACCCAGTACTTC. This codes for CASSIPDRGGGETQYF.

J is TRBJ1-6 and V is TRBV15; no definite D call. CDR1 is LNHNV and CDR2 is YYDKDF in the germline V gene (reference sequence). Trimming took 0 bases from V and 10 from J, leaving 10 bases between them. The length of the CDR3 is 14 residues. CDR3 nucleotides: TGTGCCACCAGCAGAGATCGAGGGCGATCACCCCTCCACTTT. Translating it yields CATSRDRGRSPLHF.

The DNA of the CDR3 is TGTGCCAGCAGCCCCACTCAGGGGGATAGCAATCAGCCCCAGCATTTT. Its translation: CASSPTQGDSNQPQHF. The chain couples TRBV6-6 to TRBJ1-5, with 7 bases aligning to TRBD1. The CDR3 spans 16 residues. Germline V gene sequence: CDR1 MNHNY, CDR2 SVGAGI (reference sequence). V lost 6 bases to trimming and J lost 0 bases; unmatched junction nucleotides: 8.

This clone was found once. CDR3 DNA: TGCGCCAGCAGCCAAGTTACAAGCGCAGATACGCAGTATTTT. Translating gives CASSQVTSADTQYF. The rearrangement joins TRBV4-1 to TRBJ2-3; D not certain. CDR3 length: 14 amino acids. V was trimmed by 1 base and J by 4 bases, leaving 9 bases between them. CDR1 and CDR2 from the germline V gene are MGHRA and YSYEKL.

For the CDR3, the DNA is TGTGCCAGCAGTCCCTGGGACAGTGGGAAGGAATACGAGCAGTACTTC. This encodes CASSPWDSGKEYEQYF. The chain links TRBV27 to TRBJ2-7, with 7 bases matching TRBD1. This CDR3 region has 16 residues. CDR1 and CDR2 from the germline V gene are MNHEY and SMNVEV (reference sequence). V lost 5 bases, J lost 4 bases, and 14 bases stayed unmatched.

The chain carries TRBV28 and TRBJ1-2; 12 nucleotides align to TRBD1. The CDR3 runs to 19 residues. Germline V CDR1 and CDR2: MDHEN, SYDVKM. V gave up 5 bases and J gave up 2 bases; unmatched junction bases: 15. The CDR3 sequence is CASSPALGGQGAKNYGYTF. The CDR3, as DNA: TGTGCCAGCAGTCCCGCTCTAGGGGGACAGGGGGCGAAGAACTATGGCTACACCTTC.

Here the CDR3 reads CASSVGRIASTDTQYF. The CDR3 nucleotides are TGTGCCAGCAGCGTAGGGAGAATAGCTAGCACAGATACGCAGTATTTT. This chain uses TRBV9 with TRBJ2-3; D is unresolved. V lost 0 bases, J lost 0 bases, and 11 bases lay in between. In germline, CDR1 is SGDLS, CDR2 YYNGEE. The CDR3 spans 16 residues.

The rearrangement uses TRBV14 and TRBJ2-3, with D possibly TRBD2 on 6 matching bases. Trimming shortened V by 4 bases and J by 0 bases, and 8 bases separated the two germline ends. Per germline, CDR1 SGHDN and CDR2 FVKESK. This CDR3 has 14 amino acids. The CDR3 coding sequence is TGTGCCAGCAGCCGGAGCGGGAGCACAGATACGCAGTATTTT. Its translation: CASSRSGSTDTQYF. Variable domain in full (rest from reference TRBV14 and TRBJ2-3): EAGVTQFPSHSVIEKGQTVTLRCDPISGHDNLYWYRRVMGKEIKFLLHFVKESKQDESGMPNNRFLAERTGGTYSTLKVQPAELEDSGVYFCASSRSGSTDTQYFGPGTRLTVL.

The gene calls are TRBV29-1 and TRBJ2-7; no reliable D call. The CDR3 spans 12 residues. V was trimmed by 6 bases and J by 1 base, leaving 10 bases between them. Looked up from germline, CDR1 is SQVTM and CDR2 is ANQGSEA. The CDR3 sequence: CSVTIGSYEQYF. As DNA, the CDR3 is TGCAGCGTCACCATCGGTTCCTACGAGCAGTACTTC.

CDR3 amino acids: CASSSPPGTDTQYF. CDR3 DNA sequence: TGTGCCAGCAGTTCACCTCCGGGTACGGATACGCAGTATTTT. The V and J genes are TRBV28 and TRBJ2-3; D is undetermined. Germline loops: CDR1 MDHEN, CDR2 SYDVKM. The CDR3 has 14 amino acids. The V gene lost 4 bases and the J gene lost 6 bases, with 14 bases spanning the gap. Combining the CDR3 with reference TRBV28 and TRBJ2-3 gives the whole variable domain DVKVTQSSRYLVKRTGEKVFLECVQDMDHENMFWYRQDPGLGLRLIYFSYDVKMKEKGDIPEGYSVSREKKERFSLILESASTNQTSMYLCASSSPPGTDTQYFGPGTRLTVL.